Listed below are T cell receptor beta chains from one sample, sequenced in a study of OX40 agonist ivuxolimab in advanced cancers. Sequencing used immunoSEQ multiplex PCR; TCRdb keeps in-frame clones, though not all of them. This table holds 65,000 to 80,000 clones, about 85% found once. The source was CD4+ or CD8+ T cells sorted from blood, collected in a trial of the OX40 agonist ivuxolimab. All receptors come from an adult with an advanced solid tumor such as melanoma, head and neck, liver or kidney cancer. CDR3s include the opening cysteine and the closing phenylalanine or tryptophan. Fields, in order: D gene, V gene, J gene, clone size, CDR3 DNA, CDR3 protein. The D gene is left open where the match is weak. Part of the rows lack a size; the others show once, few, many or a class for expanded clones.

>-|TRBV29-1|TRBJ1-5|-
TGCAGCGTTGAAGGGCAGGGCAATCAGCCCCAGCATTTT
CSVEGQGNQPQHF
>TRBD2|TRBV10-3|TRBJ2-2|once
TGTGCCACCAAACTAGCGGGGGGTCGTATCACCGGGGAGCTGTTTTTT
CATKLAGGRITGELFF
>-|TRBV6-5|TRBJ1-3|few
TGTGCCAGCAGTTACTCGCCGGCCCTCTCTGGAAACACCATATATTTT
CASSYSPALSGNTIYF
>TRBD1|TRBV6-6|TRBJ2-7|-
TGTGCCAGCAGTCTGGGACAGGTGTCCTACGAGCAGTACTTC
CASSLGQVSYEQYF
>TRBD1|TRBV19|TRBJ1-1|-
TGTGCCAGTAGTAGATCTTACAGGGGCCAGAACACTGAAGCTTTCTTT
CASSRSYRGQNTEAFF
>-|TRBV5-1|TRBJ2-5|-
TGCGCCAGCAGGGTCGGGTTGATGGAGACCCAGTACTTC
CASRVGLMETQYF
>TRBD1|TRBV7-9|TRBJ1-5|-
TGTGCCAGCAGCCGAGGACAGGGAGAAAATCAGCCCCAGCATTTT
CASSRGQGENQPQHF
>TRBD1|TRBV18|TRBJ1-2|-
TGTGCCAGCTCACCAAACGGCGACAGGGGCTATGGCTACACCTTC
CASSPNGDRGYGYTF
>TRBD1|TRBV7-9|TRBJ1-4|once
TGTGCCAGCAGCTCCCGACAGGGGGAAAAACTGTTTTTT
CASSSRQGEKLFF
>-|TRBV6-5|TRBJ2-3|-
TGTGCCAGCAGATTAGACAGCCTACGCACAGATACGCAGTATTTT
CASRLDSLRTDTQYF
>TRBD1|TRBV5-1|TRBJ2-7|-
TGCGCCAGCGGGACAGGGCGATCCTACGAGCAGTACTTC
CASGTGRSYEQYF
>-|TRBV6-5|TRBJ1-5|-
TGTGCCAGCGCGGGACTCCTGGGCAATCAGCCCCAGCATTTT
CASAGLLGNQPQHF
>TRBD1|TRBV2|TRBJ2-2|-
TGTGCCAGCAGTGAAGATGGGACAGCAACCGGGGAGCTGTTTTTT
CASSEDGTATGELFF
>-|TRBV9|TRBJ2-3|-
TGTGCCAGCAGCGTAGTTGGGTCTCCTAGCACAGATACGCAGTATTTT
CASSVVGSPSTDTQYF
>TRBD1|TRBV7-8|TRBJ1-4|-
TGTGCCAGCAGCCCCCGGGACAGTCAAGAAAAACTGTTTTTT
CASSPRDSQEKLFF
>TRBD1|TRBV6-1|TRBJ1-5|-
TGTGCCAGCAGTGAAGCGACAGGGGTGGGTCAGCCCCAGCATTTT
CASSEATGVGQPQHF
>-|TRBV7-9|TRBJ2-1|-
TGTGCCAGCAGCCCCAGGAATAGCGGAGCCTACAATGAGCAGTTCTTC
CASSPRNSGAYNEQFF
>TRBD1|TRBV29-1|TRBJ1-2|-
TGCAGCGTTGAAGGGAGCCTGGGGACAGGGGGCCTGGGCTACACCTTC
CSVEGSLGTGGLGYTF
>-|TRBV25-1|TRBJ1-2|-
TGTGCCAGCTCGCGGGGGGGCAACTATGGCTACACCTTC
CASSRGGNYGYTF
>TRBD2|TRBV19|TRBJ2-3|-
TGTGCCAGCTCCGGACTAGCGGGCTTCCTCACAGATACGCAGTATTTT
CASSGLAGFLTDTQYF
>-|TRBV5-1|TRBJ2-2|-
TGCGCCAGCAGCTTGGATGGGGGGGCCCTCTCCGGGGAGCTGTTTTTT
CASSLDGGALSGELFF
>-|TRBV18|TRBJ2-4|few
TGTGCCAGCTCACCCCTGGGCCCATCACAGGGCGACATTCAGTACTTC
CASSPLGPSQGDIQYF
>TRBD2|TRBV6-5|TRBJ2-1|-
TGTGCCAGCACTAGCGGGACTAGCGGGGGGCTCTCGTTCTTC
CASTSGTSGGLSFF
>TRBD2|TRBV6-6|TRBJ2-1|-
TGTGCCAGCAGTTTTAGCGGGGGGGCCTTAGGTGAGCAGTTCTTC
CASSFSGGALGEQFF
>TRBD2|TRBV4-1|TRBJ2-3|-
TGCGCCAGCAGCCAAGAGGTAGCGGGGGGTGCAGATACGCAGTATTTT
CASSQEVAGGADTQYF
>-|TRBV5-4|TRBJ1-1|-
TGTGCCAGCAGCTTGCTTGGGGTTAACACTGAAGCTTTCTTT
CASSLLGVNTEAFF
>TRBD1|TRBV6-5|TRBJ1-2|few
TGTGCCAGCAGTACAACCGGGACAGGGGCTCGTGGCTACACCTTC
CASSTTGTGARGYTF
>-|TRBV5-1|TRBJ1-4|-
TGCGCCAGCAGCTTGGGAGCAACTAATGAAAAACTGTTTTTT
CASSLGATNEKLFF
>-|TRBV14|TRBJ1-1|-
TGTGCCAGCAGCCAAGACCCGTGGAGGGACACTGAAGCTTTCTTT
CASSQDPWRDTEAFF
>-|TRBV4-1|TRBJ2-5|-
TGCGCCAGCAGCCAAGACAGGGAAGGGGAGCGGGCCCAAGAGACCCAGTACTTC
CASSQDREGERAQETQYF